Included here is one T cell receptor beta chain sequence, with context. The data stem from a study of blood T cell repertoires in COVID-19. Study processing details: Nucleated cell counts were estimated from reference gene primer amplification. The repertoire was sequenced with immunoSEQ multiplex PCR; TCRdb's copy has only in-frame clones and lacks some. That table supplies the V and J calls and clone size; D and trimming were determined from the DNA. The data hold some 50,000 clones, with roughly 83% observed a single time. Germline trimming cut 3 bases from V and 5 bases from J; bases unmatched to any gene: 8. The CDR3 has 16 amino acids. From germline, CDR1 is KGHSH and CDR2 LQKENI.

Sequencing was carried out using peripheral blood. This rearrangement joins TRBV18 to TRBJ2-1; 9 bases map to TRBD1. This clonotype was sampled from a man between 65 and 80 years old with acute or convalescent COVID-19. CDR3 protein: CASSPPGQGGNNEQFF. The CDR3 nucleotides are TGTGCCAGCTCACCTCCGGGACAGGGAGGCAACAATGAGCAGTTCTTC.